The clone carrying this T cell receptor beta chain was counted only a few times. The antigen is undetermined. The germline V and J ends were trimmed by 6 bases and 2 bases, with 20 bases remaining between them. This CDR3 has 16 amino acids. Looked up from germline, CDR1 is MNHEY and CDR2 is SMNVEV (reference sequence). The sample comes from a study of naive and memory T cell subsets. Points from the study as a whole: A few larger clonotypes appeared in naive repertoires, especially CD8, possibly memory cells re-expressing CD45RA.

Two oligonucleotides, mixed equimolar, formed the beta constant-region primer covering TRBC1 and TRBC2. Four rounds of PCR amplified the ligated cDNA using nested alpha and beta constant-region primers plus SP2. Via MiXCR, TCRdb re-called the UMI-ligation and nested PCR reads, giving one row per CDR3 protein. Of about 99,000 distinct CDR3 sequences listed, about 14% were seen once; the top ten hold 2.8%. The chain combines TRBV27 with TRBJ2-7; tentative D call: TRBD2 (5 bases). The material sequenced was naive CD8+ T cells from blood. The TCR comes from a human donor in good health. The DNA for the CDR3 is TGTGCCAGCAGAAGGGAGACTCAGGCCTTTCCCTACGAGCAGTACTTC. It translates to CASRRETQAFPYEQYF.